This is a list of T cell receptor beta chains from one sample in a study of blood T cells in healthy people across ages. TCRdb reprocessed the 5' RACE reads via MiXCR and lists one record per CDR3 protein. Of around 1.5 million distinct CDR3 sequences detected, 30% to 40% appear once; the ten largest clones hold roughly 10%. What was sequenced was blood. These receptors were taken from a woman younger than 45 in good health. Both conserved end residues are part of each CDR3. D genes are given only for firm matches. Not all rows give a size; the values are once, few, many and, for expanded clones, a class.

>.|TRBJ1-1|.|TRBV18
TGTGCCAGCTCGAATGTTATCTTGAACACTGAAGCTTTCTTT
CASSNVILNTEAFF
>.|TRBJ2-5|.|TRBV12-3/TRBV12-4
TGTGCCAGCAGTTCCGGGGACGTCGGAGAGACCCAGTACTTC
CASSSGDVGETQYF
>few|TRBJ2-7|.|TRBV2
TGTGCCAGCAGTCTCAAGATGAGCTCCTACGAGCAGTACTTC
CASSLKMSSYEQYF
>.|TRBJ1-1|.|TRBV12-3/TRBV12-4
TGTGCCAGCAGATATCAGGACAGGAACACTGAAGCTTTCTTT
CASRYQDRNTEAFF
>few|TRBJ2-1|TRBD2|TRBV28
TGTGCCAGCAGCCCAAGTCCCGAGACTAGCGGGCGGTACAATGAGCAGTTCTTC
CASSPSPETSGRYNEQFF
>.|TRBJ1-1|.|TRBV20-1
TGCAGTGCTAGAAAAGGTGGTGCGAACACTGAAGCTTTCTTT
CSARKGGANTEAFF
>few|TRBJ1-6|TRBD1|TRBV5-5
TGTGCCAGCAGCCGGACAGGGAGGAATTCACCCCTCCACTTT
CASSRTGRNSPLHF
>.|TRBJ1-2|TRBD1|TRBV6-6
TGTGCCAGCACCTACTCGATGACAGGGAAGAACTATGGCTACACCTTC
CASTYSMTGKNYGYTF
>few|TRBJ1-1|TRBD1|TRBV5-1
TGCGCCAGCAGCTTGGAGGCCAGGGGGAGTCGGAACACTGAAGCTTTCTTT
CASSLEARGSRNTEAFF
>many|TRBJ2-1|.|TRBV29-1
TGCAGCGCCGGGTTGTGGGGGCCGGCTTACAATGAGCAGTTCTTC
CSAGLWGPAYNEQFF
>.|TRBJ1-6|.|TRBV5-1
TGCGCCAGCAGCTTGCCCGGACAGAATTCACCCCTCCACTTT
CASSLPGQNSPLHF
>.|TRBJ1-5|.|TRBV4-2
TGTGCCAGCAGCCAAGAAGAGGGTAGGTATACTCAGCCCCAGCATTTT
CASSQEEGRYTQPQHF
>.|TRBJ1-1|TRBD1|TRBV7-9
TGTGCCAGCAGCTCCATCGGACAGGGGAACACTGAAGCTTTCTTT
CASSSIGQGNTEAFF
>.|TRBJ2-3|TRBD1|TRBV7-9
TGTGCCAGCAGCTTACTTGAAGGGACAGAGTACACAGATACGCAGTATTTT
CASSLLEGTEYTDTQYF
>.|TRBJ2-5|TRBD1|TRBV9
TGTGCCAGCAGCGCCCCCCCCGACAGGGGTCACAAGACCCAGTACTTC
CASSAPPDRGHKTQYF
>.|TRBJ2-5|TRBD2|TRBV6-4
TGTGCCAGCAGTGAAAGTAGCGGGCAGACCCAGTACTTC
CASSESSGQTQYF
>few|TRBJ2-5|.|TRBV2
TGTGCCAGCGGCGGACAGCGGGAGACCCAGTACTTC
CASGGQRETQYF
>few|TRBJ2-4|.|TRBV20-1
TGCAGTGCTAGACCAGGGGGGGACATTCAGTACTTC
CSARPGGDIQYF